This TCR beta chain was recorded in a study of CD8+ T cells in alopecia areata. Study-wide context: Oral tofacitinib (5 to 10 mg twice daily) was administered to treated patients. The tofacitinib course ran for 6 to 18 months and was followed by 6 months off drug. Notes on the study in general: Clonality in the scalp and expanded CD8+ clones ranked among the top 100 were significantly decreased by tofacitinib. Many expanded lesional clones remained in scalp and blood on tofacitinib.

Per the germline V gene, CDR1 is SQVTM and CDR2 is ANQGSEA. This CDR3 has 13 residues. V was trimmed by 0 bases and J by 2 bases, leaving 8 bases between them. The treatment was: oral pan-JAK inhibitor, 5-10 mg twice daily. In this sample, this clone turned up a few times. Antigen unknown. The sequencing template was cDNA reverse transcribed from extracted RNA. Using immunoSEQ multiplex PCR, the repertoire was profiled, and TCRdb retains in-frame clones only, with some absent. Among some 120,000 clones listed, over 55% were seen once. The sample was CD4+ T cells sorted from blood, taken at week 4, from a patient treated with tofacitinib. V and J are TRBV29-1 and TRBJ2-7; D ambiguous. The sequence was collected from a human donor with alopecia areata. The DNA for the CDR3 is TGCAGCGTTGAAGAGACGGAACCCTACGAGCAGTACTTC. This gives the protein CSVEETEPYEQYF.